This T cell receptor beta chain was captured by sequencing in a study of T cell repertoires in cytomegalovirus infection (dated by TCRdb to the late 2010s). For context, the study as a whole: Because public TCR beta signatures pointed to carriage of CMV infection together with the matching HLA type, the HLA type of each donor mattered for the analysis. What the authors observed across the whole study: In the ex vivo response, HLA-C-restricted CMV-specific TCR beta clonotypes were dominant, and in two of eight donors the single most frequent clonotype came from this HLA-C-restricted group. In both this cohort and an independent cohort of more than 350 donors, the cumulative frequency of public TCR beta family members distinguished carriers of CMV infection plus the relevant HLA type.

V was cut back by 5 bases and J by 8 bases, leaving a gap of 18 bases between them. According to the germline V gene (reference sequence), CDR1 reads MNHNY and CDR2 reads SVGAGI. The CDR3 length equals 15 residues, ends included. This entry keeps only the CDR3 DNA: 45 bases, framed from base 1. The listed sequencing device is Illumina HiSeq 1500. TCRdb itself trimmed the public reads at Q25 with fastp, ran MiXCR and retained productive beta chains. Each entry merges the rows of one CDR3 protein and shows their most common DNA and genes. The sample has under 850,000 distinct CDR3 sequences on record, roughly 35% of them singletons. The ten largest clonotypes hold roughly 2.9% of the sample. As for this clonotype: Its specific antigen is unknown. The CDR3 end shows no conserved phenylalanine or tryptophan, and so a read error is likely.

In this chain, TRBV6-6 is recombined with TRBJ1-4; no D gene can be assigned with confidence. The sample comprised PBMCs. The clonotype was recovered from a human donor in good health (CMV status not recorded). Some clones in this sample may be carry-over from other donors' samples. Here is the DNA: TGTGCCAGCAGTCCTCAACGGCCAATGGGGGAAAAACTGTTTTCT. It translates to CASSPQRPMGEKLFS.